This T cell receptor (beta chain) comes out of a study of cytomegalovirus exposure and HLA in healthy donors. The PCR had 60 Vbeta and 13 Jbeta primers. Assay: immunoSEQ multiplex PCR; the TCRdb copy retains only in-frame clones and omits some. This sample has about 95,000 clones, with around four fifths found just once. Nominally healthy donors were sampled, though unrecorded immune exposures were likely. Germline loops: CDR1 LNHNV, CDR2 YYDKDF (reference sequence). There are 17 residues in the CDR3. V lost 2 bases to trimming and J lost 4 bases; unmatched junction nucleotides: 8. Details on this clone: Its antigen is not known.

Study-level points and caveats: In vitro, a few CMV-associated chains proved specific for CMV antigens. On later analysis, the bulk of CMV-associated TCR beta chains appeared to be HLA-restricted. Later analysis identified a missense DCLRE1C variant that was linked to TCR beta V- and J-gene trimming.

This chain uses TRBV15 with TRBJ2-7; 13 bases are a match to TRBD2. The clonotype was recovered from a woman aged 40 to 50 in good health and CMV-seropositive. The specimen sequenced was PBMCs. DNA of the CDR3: TGTGCCACCAGCAGACCAGGACTAGCGGGAGTAGGGTACGAGCAGTACTTC. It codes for CATSRPGLAGVGYEQYF.